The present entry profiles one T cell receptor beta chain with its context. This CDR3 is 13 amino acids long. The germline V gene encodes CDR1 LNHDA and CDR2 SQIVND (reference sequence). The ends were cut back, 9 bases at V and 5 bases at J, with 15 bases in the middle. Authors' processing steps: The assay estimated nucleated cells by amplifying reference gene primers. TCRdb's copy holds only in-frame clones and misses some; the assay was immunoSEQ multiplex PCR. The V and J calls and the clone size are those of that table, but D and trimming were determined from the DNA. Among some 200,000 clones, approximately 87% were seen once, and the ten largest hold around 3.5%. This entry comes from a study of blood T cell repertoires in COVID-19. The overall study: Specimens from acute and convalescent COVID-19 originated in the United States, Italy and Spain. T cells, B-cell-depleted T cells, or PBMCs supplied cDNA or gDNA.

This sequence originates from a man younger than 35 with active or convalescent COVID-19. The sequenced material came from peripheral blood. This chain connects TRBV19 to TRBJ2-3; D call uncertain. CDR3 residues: CASTLRGGDTQYF. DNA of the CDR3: TGTGCCAGCACCCTCCGCGGCGGAGATACGCAGTATTTT.